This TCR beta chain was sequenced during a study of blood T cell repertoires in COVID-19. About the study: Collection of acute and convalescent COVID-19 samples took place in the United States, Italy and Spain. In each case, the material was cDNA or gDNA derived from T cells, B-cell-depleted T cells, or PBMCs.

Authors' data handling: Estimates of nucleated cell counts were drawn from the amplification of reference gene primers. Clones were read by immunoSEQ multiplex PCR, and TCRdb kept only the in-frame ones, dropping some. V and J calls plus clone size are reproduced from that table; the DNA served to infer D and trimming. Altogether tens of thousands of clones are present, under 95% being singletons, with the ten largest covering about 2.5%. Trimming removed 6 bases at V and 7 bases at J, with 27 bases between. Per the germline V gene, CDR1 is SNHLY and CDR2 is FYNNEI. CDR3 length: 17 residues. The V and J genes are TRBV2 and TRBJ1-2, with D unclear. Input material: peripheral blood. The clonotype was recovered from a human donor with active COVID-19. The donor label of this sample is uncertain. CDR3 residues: CASRSRESGDLSGGYTF. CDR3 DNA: TGTGCCAGCAGAAGCCGGGAAAGTGGAGATTTAAGTGGTGGCTACACCTTC.